The source of this T cell receptor beta chain is a study of shared clonotypes between healthy human individuals. Study conclusions and caveats: Genetic and exposure-history diversity was limited by the small donor number.

A note on this clone: What it recognizes is unknown.

Under the authors' procedure: ImmunoSEQ junction-only sequences lacked quality scores, so their filtering differed. This table comes from immunoSEQ multiplex PCR, and its TCRdb copy is limited to in-frame clones, with some not included. The DNA was the basis for D and trimming; V, J and clone size are from that table. This table holds around 2.1 million clones, approximately 96% found once. Nashville, Tennessee was home to all donors, who were Caucasian adults. CD4+ cells underwent separation, giving CD45RA+ naive and CD45RA-negative memory subsets. Germline V CDR1 and CDR2: SEHNR, FQNEAQ (reference sequence). This CDR3 comprises 14 residues. Losses at the gene ends were 5 bases for V and 3 bases for J; bases not matched to a gene: 5.

Material: naive CD4+ T cells sorted from blood. Subset given: CD45RA+ positively selected. The source of this sequence is a man aged 18 to 30 in good health. The chain carries TRBV7-9 and TRBJ1-1; 8 nucleotides line up with TRBD1. The CDR3 loop reads CASSHDRGYTEAFF. The DNA for the CDR3 is TGTGCCAGCAGCCACGACAGGGGCTACACTGAAGCTTTCTTT.